This T cell receptor (beta chain) was documented in a study of Ad26.COV2.S vaccination and SARS-CoV-2 variants. Overall study context: The trial was COV1001 and the donor's arm was Ad26.COV2.S. Recipients of Ad26.COV2.S got it intramuscularly, once or twice 56 days apart.

Looked up from germline, CDR1 is SGHRS and CDR2 is YFSETQ. The V and J ends lost 2 bases and 5 bases respectively, with 13 bases between them. This CDR3 is 14 amino acids long. Data came from immunoSEQ multiplex PCR; TCRdb stores just in-frame clones and leaves some out. The table has fewer than 500,000 clones, about 90% seen once. This sample's treatment: roughly 18 received Ad26.COV2.S at low or high dose, single or two shots; a few received placebo; per-sample allocation not given. Repertoires come from day 63 after the first vaccine or placebo injection. The vaccine delivered Wuhan-strain SARS-CoV-2 spike through an Ad26 vector.

The sequence was obtained from a person aged 18-60 years who received the Ad26.COV2.S COVID-19 vaccine or a placebo. The chain employs TRBV5-1 and TRBJ1-1, with D unresolved. Sequenced material: peripheral blood, taken in a trial of Ad26.COV2.S vaccine versus placebo. The CDR3 loop reads CASSFRGTETEAFF. Here the CDR3 DNA reads TGCGCCAGCAGCTTCCGGGGTACGGAAACTGAAGCTTTCTTT.